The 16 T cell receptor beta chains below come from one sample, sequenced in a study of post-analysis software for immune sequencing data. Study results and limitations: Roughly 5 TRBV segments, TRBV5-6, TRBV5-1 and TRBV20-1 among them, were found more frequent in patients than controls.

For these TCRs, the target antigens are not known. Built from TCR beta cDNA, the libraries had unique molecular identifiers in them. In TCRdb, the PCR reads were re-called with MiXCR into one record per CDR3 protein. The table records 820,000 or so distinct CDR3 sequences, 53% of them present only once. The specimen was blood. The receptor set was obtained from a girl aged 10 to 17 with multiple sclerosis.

The CDR3 loop reads CSASRSGRSYEQYF. The CDR3 coding sequence is TGCAGTGCTAGTCGGTCGGGTCGATCCTACGAGCAGTACTTC. The gene calls are TRBV20-1 and TRBJ2-5; no clear D gene. The tail of the sequence fits TRBJ2-7 better, so the J call may be wrong. The CDR3 runs 14 residues. The germline V gene encodes CDR1 DFQATT and CDR2 SNEGSKA (reference sequence).

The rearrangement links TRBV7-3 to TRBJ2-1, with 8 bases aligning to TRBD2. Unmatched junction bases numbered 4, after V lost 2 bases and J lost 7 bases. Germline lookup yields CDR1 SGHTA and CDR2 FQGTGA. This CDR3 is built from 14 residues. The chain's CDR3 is CASSLRGRLNEQFF. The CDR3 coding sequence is TGTGCCAGCAGCTTACGCGGGAGGTTGAATGAGCAGTTCTTC.

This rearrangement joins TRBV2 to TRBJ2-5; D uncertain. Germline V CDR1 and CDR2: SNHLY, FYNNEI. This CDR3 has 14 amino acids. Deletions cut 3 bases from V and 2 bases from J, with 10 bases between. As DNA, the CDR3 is TGTGCCAGCAGTGACCCTAGATGGCAAGAGACCCAGTACTTC. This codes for CASSDPRWQETQYF. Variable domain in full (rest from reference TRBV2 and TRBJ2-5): EPEVTQTPSHQVTQMGQEVILRCVPISNHLYFYWYRQILGQKVEFLVSFYNNEISEKSEIFDDQFSVERPDGSNFTLKIRSTKLEDSAMYFCASSDPRWQETQYFGPGTRLLVL.

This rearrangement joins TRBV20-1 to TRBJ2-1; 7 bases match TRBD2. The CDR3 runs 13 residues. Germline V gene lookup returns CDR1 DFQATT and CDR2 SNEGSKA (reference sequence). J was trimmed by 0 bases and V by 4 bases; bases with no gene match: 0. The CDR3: CSATSGSYNEQFF. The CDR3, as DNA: TGCAGTGCTACTAGCGGCTCCTACAATGAGCAGTTCTTC.

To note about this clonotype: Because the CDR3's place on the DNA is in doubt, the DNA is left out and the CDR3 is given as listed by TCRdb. The CDR3 sequence is CASSEGQTYEQYFGPGTIYF. This chain uses TRBV5-1 with TRBJ1-3; whether TRBD1, the table's D call, matches the DNA was not checked. Germline CDR1 is SGHRS and CDR2 is YFSETQ. The CDR3 is 20 amino acids in total, end residues counted.

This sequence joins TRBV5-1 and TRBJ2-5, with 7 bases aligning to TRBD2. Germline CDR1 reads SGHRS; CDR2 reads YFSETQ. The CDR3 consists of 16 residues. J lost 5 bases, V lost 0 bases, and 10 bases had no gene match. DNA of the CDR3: TGCGCCAGCAGCTTGGTTCGTCGTACTAGCGTTGAGACCCAGTACTTC. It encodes CASSLVRRTSVETQYF. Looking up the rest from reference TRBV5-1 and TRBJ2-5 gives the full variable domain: KAGVTQTPRYLIKTRGQQVTLSCSPISGHRSVSWYQQTPGQGLQFLFEYFSETQRNKGNFPGRFSGRQFSNSRSEMNVSTLELGDSALYLCASSLVRRTSVETQYFGPGTRLLVL.

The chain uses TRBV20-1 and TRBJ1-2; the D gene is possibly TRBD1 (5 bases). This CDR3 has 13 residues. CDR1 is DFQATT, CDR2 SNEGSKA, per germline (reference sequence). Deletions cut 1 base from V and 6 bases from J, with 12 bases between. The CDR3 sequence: CSARAREENGYTF. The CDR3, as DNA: TGCAGTGCTAGAGCCAGGGAGGAGAATGGCTACACCTTC.

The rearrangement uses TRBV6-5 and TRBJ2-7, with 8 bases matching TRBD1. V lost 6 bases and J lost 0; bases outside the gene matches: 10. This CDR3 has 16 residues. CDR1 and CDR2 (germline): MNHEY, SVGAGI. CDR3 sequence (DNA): TGTGCCAGCAGCCTCCGGGACAGGAGTCCCTCCTACGAGCAGTACTTC. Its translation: CASSLRDRSPSYEQYF.

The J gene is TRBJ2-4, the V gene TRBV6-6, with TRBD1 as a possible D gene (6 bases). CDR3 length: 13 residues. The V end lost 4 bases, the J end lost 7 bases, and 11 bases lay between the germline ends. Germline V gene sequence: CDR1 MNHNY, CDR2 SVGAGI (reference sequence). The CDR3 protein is CASSSGTPNIQYF. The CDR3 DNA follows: TGTGCCAGCAGTTCCGGGACACCTAACATTCAGTACTTC.

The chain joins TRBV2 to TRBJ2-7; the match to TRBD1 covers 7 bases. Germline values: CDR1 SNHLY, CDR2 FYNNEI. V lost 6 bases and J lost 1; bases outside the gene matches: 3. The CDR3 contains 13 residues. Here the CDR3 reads CASRMGQSYEQYF. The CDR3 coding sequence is TGTGCCAGCAGGATGGGACAGTCCTACGAGCAGTACTTC.

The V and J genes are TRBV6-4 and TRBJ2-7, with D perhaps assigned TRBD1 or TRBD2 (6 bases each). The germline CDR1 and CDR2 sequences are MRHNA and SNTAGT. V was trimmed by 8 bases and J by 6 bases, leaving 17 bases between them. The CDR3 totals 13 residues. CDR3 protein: CASLGGSKGEQYF. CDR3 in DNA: TGTGCCAGCTTAGGGGGGTCAAAGGGCGAGCAGTACTTC.

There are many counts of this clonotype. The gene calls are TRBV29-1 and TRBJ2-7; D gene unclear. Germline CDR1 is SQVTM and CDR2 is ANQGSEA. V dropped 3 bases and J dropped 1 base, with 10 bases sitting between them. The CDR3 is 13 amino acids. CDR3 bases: TGCAGCGTTGATCTGGCCGGTTCCTACGAGCAGTACTTC. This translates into CSVDLAGSYEQYF.

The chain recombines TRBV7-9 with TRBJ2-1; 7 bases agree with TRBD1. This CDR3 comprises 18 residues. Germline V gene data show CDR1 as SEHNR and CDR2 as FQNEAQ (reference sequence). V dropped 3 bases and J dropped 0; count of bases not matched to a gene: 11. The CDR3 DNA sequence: TGTGCCAGCAGCTTTCCGGGACAGTCTTACAACTCCTACAATGAGCAGTTCTTC. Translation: CASSFPGQSYNSYNEQFF.

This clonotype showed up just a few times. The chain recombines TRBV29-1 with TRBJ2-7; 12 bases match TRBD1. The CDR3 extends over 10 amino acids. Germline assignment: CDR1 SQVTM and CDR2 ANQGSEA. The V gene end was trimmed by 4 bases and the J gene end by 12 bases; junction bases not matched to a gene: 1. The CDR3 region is CSVGDRGPYF. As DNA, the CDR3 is TGCAGCGTTGGGGACAGGGGGCCGTACTTC.

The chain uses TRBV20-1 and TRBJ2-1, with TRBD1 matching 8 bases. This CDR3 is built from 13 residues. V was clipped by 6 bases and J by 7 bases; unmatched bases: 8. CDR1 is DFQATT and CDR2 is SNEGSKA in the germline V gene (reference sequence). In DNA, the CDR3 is TGCAGTGCAAGCCAGGGGGCAAGGAATGAGCAGTTCTTC. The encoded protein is CSASQGARNEQFF.

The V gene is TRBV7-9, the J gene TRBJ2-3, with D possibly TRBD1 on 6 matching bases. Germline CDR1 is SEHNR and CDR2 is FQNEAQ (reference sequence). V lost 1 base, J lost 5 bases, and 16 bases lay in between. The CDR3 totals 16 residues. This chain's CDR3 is CASSLVGGARRDTQYF. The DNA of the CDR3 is TGTGCCAGCAGCTTAGTTGGGGGCGCGAGAAGAGATACGCAGTATTTT.